A single sample is the source of the 27 T cell receptor beta chains below, sequenced in a study of cytomegalovirus exposure and HLA in healthy donors (dated by TCRdb to about 2017). Library creation used the immunoSEQ multiplex PCR assay. A mixture of 60 forward primers for TCR Vbeta segments and 13 reverse primers for TCR Jbeta segments was used in the multiplex PCR. This is the immuneACCESS table as TCRdb keeps it, with only in-frame sequences that have V and J called. A part of the clones is gone; compared with another copy, unresolved V genes explain less than half, and the rest is unexplained. For this sample there are roughly 180,000 clones; approximately 81% appear just once. The top ten clones comprise just over 2% of the sample. The sequenced sample was PBMCs. The receptors were gathered from a woman under 30 in good health and CMV-seropositive.

The rearrangement uses TRBV7-7 and TRBJ2-7, with 8 bases identical to TRBD1. Trimming took 1 base from V and 3 from J; bases not matched to a gene: 5. Germline V CDR1 and CDR2: SSHAT, FNYEAQ (reference sequence). The CDR3 loop spans 15 amino acids. The CDR3 DNA reads as TGTGCCAGCAGCTTAGGACCGGGACAGGACTACGAGCAGTACTTC. Its protein product is CASSLGPGQDYEQYF.

The CDR3 coding sequence is TGCGCCAGCAGCCAAGTGGGCAGGGCAAACGGCTATAATTCACCCCTCCACTTT. Protein sequence: CASSQVGRANGYNSPLHF. The V and J genes are TRBV4-1 and TRBJ1-6; a weak D match, TRBD1 (5 bases). Germline V CDR1 and CDR2: MGHRA, YSYEKL. The CDR3 is made up of 18 amino acids. Trimming cost V 1 base and J 3 bases, with 16 bases left between them.

This sequence joins TRBV28 and TRBJ2-2; 9 bases align to TRBD2. V lost 5 bases, J lost 7 bases, and 14 bases stayed unmatched. The germline gives CDR1 MDHEN, CDR2 SYDVKM. This CDR3 comprises 17 residues. The CDR3 protein is CASSPPRSGGDSGELFF. CDR3 nucleotides: TGTGCCAGCAGTCCCCCCCGTAGCGGGGGTGACAGCGGGGAGCTGTTTTTT.

This chain links TRBV6-1 with TRBJ2-7; 10 bases agree with TRBD2. CDR1 is MNHNS and CDR2 is SASEGT in the germline V gene. Trimming removed 2 bases from V and 2 bases from J; junction bases left unmatched: 21. The CDR3 is made up of 21 amino acids. The CDR3 DNA reads as TGTGCCAGCAGTGAATTCCGGACCACGGGACTAGCGACCCGGGCAGCCTACGAGCAGTACTTC. Residues: CASSEFRTTGLATRAAYEQYF.

The V gene is TRBV28, the J gene TRBJ1-2; 11 bases align to TRBD1. This CDR3 has 15 amino acids. CDR1 and CDR2 from the germline V gene are MDHEN and SYDVKM. With 5 bases clipped from V and 10 bases from J, the junction kept 12 bases outside the gene matches. The DNA for the CDR3 is TGTGCCAGCAGTGTGCCGGGACAGGGGGTATTTCCCTACACCTTC. Translating gives CASSVPGQGVFPYTF.

The CDR3 here is CSVVALSGELFF. CDR3 coding DNA: TGCAGCGTTGTAGCCCTCTCCGGGGAGCTGTTTTTT. The chain joins TRBV29-1 to TRBJ2-2; D is uncertain. CDR3 length equals 12 residues. V was cut by 4 bases and J by 6 bases, with 9 bases left in between. Germline V gives CDR1 SQVTM, CDR2 ANQGSEA.

V and J are TRBV2 and TRBJ1-2; perhaps TRBD1 as D (6 bases). The ends were cut back, 4 bases at V and 11 bases at J, with 17 bases in the middle. This CDR3 region has 13 residues. CDR1 and CDR2 from the germline V gene are SNHLY and FYNNEI. The DNA for the CDR3 is TGTGCCAGCAGTGTGAACAGGGCCAGAAGTTACACCTTC. Protein product: CASSVNRARSYTF.

The chain couples TRBV6-7 to TRBJ1-1; no definite D call. TRBV6-7 carries the ORF label, with uncertain function. V lost 4 bases and J 0 bases, leaving 6 bases between the germline ends. This CDR3 is built from 13 residues. This chain's CDR3 is CASSSQVNTEAFF. CDR3 sequence (DNA): TGTGCCAGCAGTTCGCAGGTGAACACTGAAGCTTTCTTT.

This sequence joins TRBV7-9 and TRBJ1-1; 8 nucleotides agree with TRBD1. CDR3 length: 15 residues. The V gene end was trimmed by 5 bases and the J gene end by 5 bases; junction bases not matched to a gene: 10. Germline V gives CDR1 SEHNR, CDR2 FQNEAQ (reference sequence). CDR3 bases: TGTGCCAGCAGCCGGAACAGGGGGAGTAATACTGAAGCTTTCTTT. Translated: CASSRNRGSNTEAFF.

The gene calls are TRBV14 and TRBJ1-5; D perhaps matches TRBD1 (5 bases). This CDR3 comprises 17 residues. With 1 base removed from V and 1 base from J, the gap between germline ends came to 14 bases. Germline-derived CDR1 and CDR2 are SGHDN and FVKESK. Written as DNA, the CDR3 is TGTGCCAGCAGCCAAGTCTTTACGGGGGGGAGCAATCAGCCCCAGCATTTT. Translating gives CASSQVFTGGSNQPQHF. Variable domain in full (rest from reference TRBV14 and TRBJ1-5): EAGVTQFPSHSVIEKGQTVTLRCDPISGHDNLYWYRRVMGKEIKFLLHFVKESKQDESGMPNNRFLAERTGGTYSTLKVQPAELEDSGVYFCASSQVFTGGSNQPQHFGDGTRLSIL.

The rearrangement links TRBV23-1 to TRBJ1-3; TRBD1 is a possible D gene (5 bases). TRBV23-1 is an open reading frame whose function is uncertain. The CDR3 runs 18 residues. Trimming took 0 bases from V and 0 from J, leaving 15 bases between them. CDR3 sequence: CASSQSTAPLPSGNTIYF. DNA of the CDR3: TGCGCCAGCAGTCAATCGACAGCACCATTGCCCTCTGGAAACACCATATATTTT.

This clone showed up just a few times. The V gene is TRBV5-8, the J gene TRBJ1-6, with D possibly matching TRBD1 (5 bases). V was shortened by 1 base and J by 6 bases, with 5 bases between the two germline ends. The V gene's germline CDR1 is SGHTS and CDR2 YDEGEE. The CDR3 has 13 residues. CDR3 nucleotide sequence: TGTGCCAGCAGCTTGAGGGGTAATTCACCCCTCCACTTT. Protein: CASSLRGNSPLHF.

The chain is built from TRBV5-1 and TRBJ2-5; 11 nucleotides line up with TRBD2. Gene TRBJ2-7 matches the end of the DNA better, so the J call may be wrong. The germline CDR1 and CDR2 sequences are SGHRS and YFSETQ. The CDR3 totals 14 residues. This CDR3 is CASSISGGAYEQYF. The DNA of the CDR3 is TGCGCCAGCAGCATTAGCGGGGGGGCTTACGAGCAGTACTTC.

Details on this clone: The sample holds other DNA sequences that translate to the same CDR3. This chain links TRBV5-1 with TRBJ2-7, with 7 bases aligning to TRBD1. The CDR3 is 13 amino acids. V was clipped by 2 bases and J by 4 bases; unmatched bases: 3. Germline CDR1 reads SGHRS; CDR2 reads YFSETQ. CDR3 coding DNA: TGCGCCAGCAGCTTCGCAGGGGGTTACGAGCAGTACTTC. Its translation: CASSFAGGYEQYF.

This clone has only a few counts. The junction shows a germline mismatch at one end, possibly a read error. This chain links TRBV15 with TRBJ1-4; 7 positions match TRBD1. CDR3 length equals 17 residues. CDR1 and CDR2 from the germline V gene are LNHNV and YYDKDF (reference sequence). In DNA form, the CDR3 reads TGTGCCACCAGGAGAGGGACTCCCGAAGGGGGCTCTGAAAAACTGTTTTTT. This gives the protein CATRRGTPEGGSEKLFF.

The genes are TRBV4-2 and TRBJ2-2; TRBD1 matches at 7 bases. The V segment lost 4 bases and the J segment 5 bases; nucleotides outside the gene matches: 4. The germline CDR1 and CDR2 sequences are LGHNA and YNFKEQ. The CDR3 covers 14 residues. The CDR3 DNA reads as TGTGCCAGCAGCCTGACAGGGCAGACCGGGGAGCTGTTTTTT. Translation: CASSLTGQTGELFF.

The V and J genes are TRBV7-9 and TRBJ2-7; D gene unclear. This CDR3 has 13 amino acids. Germline assignment: CDR1 SEHNR and CDR2 FQNEAQ (reference sequence). V was shortened by 4 bases and J by 3 bases, with 10 bases between the two germline ends. CDR3 sequence (DNA): TGTGCCAGCAGCTCCTCTGGCCGCTACGAGCAGTACTTC. This encodes CASSSSGRYEQYF.

The chain is built from TRBV7-8 and TRBJ1-1; 7 positions agree with TRBD1. Looked up from germline, CDR1 is SGHVS and CDR2 is FQNEAQ. The junction had 5 bases not matched to a gene; V was cut back by 1 base and J by 3 bases. This CDR3 is 15 amino acids long. The CDR3 sequence is CASSLEGGGYTEAFF. CDR3 sequence (DNA): TGTGCCAGCAGCTTAGAAGGGGGCGGGTACACTGAAGCTTTCTTT. Full variable domain (remainder filled in from reference TRBV7-8 and TRBJ1-1): GAGVSQSPRYKVAKRGQDVALRCDPISGHVSLFWYQQALGQGPEFLTYFQNEAQLDKSGLPSDRFFAERPEGSVSTLKIQRTQQEDSAVYLCASSLEGGGYTEAFFGQGTRLTVV.

J is TRBJ2-5 and V is TRBV28; 7 nucleotides agree with TRBD2. V dropped 4 bases and J dropped 5; count of bases not matched to a gene: 4. This CDR3 spans 13 amino acids. Germline V CDR1 and CDR2: MDHEN, SYDVKM. The CDR3 DNA is TGTGCCAGCAGTTCCCGGGGGGTGGAGACCCAGTACTTC. This sequence encodes CASSSRGVETQYF.

The chain has TRBV5-6 and TRBJ2-7; 9 bases fit TRBD1. Trimming took 2 bases from V and 6 from J; bases not matched to a gene: 6. The CDR3 consists of 14 residues. Germline lookup yields CDR1 SGHDT and CDR2 YYEEEE. The CDR3 coding sequence is TGTGCCAGCAGCTTCGGGACAGGGAGTGGCGAGCAGTACTTC. Its translation is CASSFGTGSGEQYF.

A single count supports this clone. The genes are TRBV29-1 and TRBJ2-1; 9 bases map to TRBD2. The CDR3 has 15 residues. With 6 bases clipped from V and 8 bases from J, the junction kept 14 bases outside the gene matches. Germline CDR1 SQVTM, CDR2 ANQGSEA. CDR3 DNA sequence: TGCAGCGTCCGTCGGGGCGGGGGGGCCCTTCATGAGCAGTTCTTC. The encoded protein is CSVRRGGGALHEQFF.

The genes are TRBV7-6 and TRBJ2-5; no clear D. This CDR3 is 15 amino acids long. Germline CDR1 SGHVS, CDR2 FNYEAQ. V shed 2 bases and J shed 2 bases, with 12 bases lying between them. CDR3 nucleotides: TGTGCCAGCAGCTTATTCCCTTCTGAGCAAGAGACCCAGTACTTC. Translation gives CASSLFPSEQETQYF.

This clone was observed once. The chain carries TRBV6-5 and TRBJ1-6, with D perhaps matching TRBD1 (5 bases). Germline CDR1 reads MNHEY; CDR2 reads SVGAGI. The ends were cut back, 7 bases at V and 13 bases at J, with 17 bases in the middle. The CDR3 spans 13 residues. The DNA for the CDR3 is TGTGCCAGCACTGGACAAATACGGGCCCCCCTCCACTTT. Residues: CASTGQIRAPLHF.

This chain joins TRBV7-6 and TRBJ1-4, with a possible D match to TRBD1 (5 bases). CDR3 size: 14 residues. Trimming took 4 bases from V and 7 from J, leaving 13 bases between them. Germline CDR1 and CDR2: SGHVS and FNYEAQ. As DNA, the CDR3 is TGTGCCAGCAGCTCAAGGGGAGGCGGTGAAAAACTGTTTTTT. Residues: CASSSRGGGEKLFF.

This clone was seen more than once but under ten times. This sequence joins TRBV7-6 and TRBJ2-5, with D possibly matching TRBD1 (5 bases). Trimming stripped 1 base from V and 3 bases from J, with 9 bases between. The CDR3 length is 14 residues. CDR1 is SGHVS and CDR2 is FNYEAQ in the germline V gene. The CDR3 region is CASSLGQIEETQYF. The CDR3 DNA reads TGTGCCAGCAGCTTAGGACAGATAGAAGAGACCCAGTACTTC.

The table lists this clone with a few counts. V is TRBV20-1 and J is TRBJ1-2; D might be TRBD1 (6 bases). The V end was cut by 3 bases, the J end by 7 bases, with 9 bases between. The germline CDR1 and CDR2 sequences are DFQATT and SNEGSKA (reference sequence). CDR3 size: 11 residues. The CDR3 loop reads CSASRGIGYTF. The DNA of the CDR3 is TGCAGTGCTAGCAGGGGAATTGGCTACACCTTC.

The rearrangement uses TRBV5-4 and TRBJ1-2; 8 bases line up with TRBD1. This CDR3 has 14 amino acids. In germline, CDR1 is SGHNT, CDR2 YYREEE (reference sequence). Unmatched junction bases numbered 1, after V lost 0 bases and J lost 3 bases. Written as DNA, the CDR3 is TGTGCCAGCAGCTTGGCGGGACAGGACTATGGCTACACCTTC. This translates into CASSLAGQDYGYTF.